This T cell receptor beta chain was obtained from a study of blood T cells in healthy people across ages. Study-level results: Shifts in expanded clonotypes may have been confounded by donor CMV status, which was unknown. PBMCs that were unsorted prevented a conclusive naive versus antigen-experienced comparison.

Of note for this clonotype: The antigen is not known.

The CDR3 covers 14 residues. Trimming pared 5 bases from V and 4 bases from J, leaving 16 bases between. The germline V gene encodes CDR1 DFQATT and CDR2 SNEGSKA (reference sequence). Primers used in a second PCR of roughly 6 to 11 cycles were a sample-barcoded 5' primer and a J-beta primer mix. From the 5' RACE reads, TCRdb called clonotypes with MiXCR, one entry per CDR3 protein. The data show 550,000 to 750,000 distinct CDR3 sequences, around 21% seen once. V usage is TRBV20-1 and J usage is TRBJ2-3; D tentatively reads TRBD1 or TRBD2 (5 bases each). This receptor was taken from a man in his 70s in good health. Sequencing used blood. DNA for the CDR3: TGCAGTGCTTTCCGGGACGGTAGCGCAGATACGCAGTATTTT. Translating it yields CSAFRDGSADTQYF.